Listed below are T cell receptor beta chains from one sample, sequenced in a study of long-term antiretroviral therapy in people with HIV. Generated by immunoSEQ multiplex PCR, the TCRdb table keeps only in-frame clones and is missing some. The repertoire holds about 39,000 clones, with 86% as singletons. Sequenced here: unsorted PBMCs, sampled 1.2 years after starting antiretroviral therapy. The receptors come from a woman aged 45-60 years with HIV. Each CDR3 is given with its conserved first and last residue. The D gene is left open where the match is weak. Expanded clones get a size class; other rows say once, few or many, or leave the size out.

TRBJ2-1	-	TRBD1	TRBV10-3	CAIKYRDSYNEQFF	TGTGCCATCAAGTATAGGGACAGCTACAATGAGCAGTTCTTC
TRBJ1-4	-	-	TRBV30	CAWSPGGEKLFF	TGTGCCTGGAGCCCGGGAGGAGAAAAACTGTTTTTT
TRBJ1-3	-	TRBD1	TRBV4-2	CASSQNIPGQVGRYGNTIYF	TGTGCCAGCAGCCAAAATATTCCGGGACAGGTTGGTAGATATGGAAACACCATATATTTT
TRBJ2-3	-	-	TRBV7-8	CASSFPGTDTQYF	TGTGCCAGCAGCTTCCCGGGCACAGATACGCAGTATTTT
TRBJ1-4	-	-	TRBV7-9	CASMPFRGTANEKLFF	TGTGCCAGCATGCCCTTCAGAGGGACCGCCAATGAAAAACTGTTTTTT
TRBJ1-4	-	-	TRBV5-4	CASSLGGGSEKLFF	TGTGCCAGCAGCTTGGGGGGAGGGAGTGAAAAACTGTTTTTT
TRBJ2-1	-	-	TRBV11-2	CASSLERVGNEQFF	TGTGCCAGCAGCTTAGAGAGGGTTGGCAATGAGCAGTTCTTC
TRBJ1-2	few	-	TRBV19	CASKATVSYGYTF	TGTGCCAGTAAGGCGACAGTCAGCTATGGCTACACCTTC
TRBJ2-7	-	-	TRBV6-5	CASSYSDTPPYEQYF	TGTGCCAGCAGTTACTCGGACACCCCCCCCTACGAGCAGTACTTC
TRBJ1-2	-	-	TRBV4-2	CASSQDRQGFYGYTF	TGTGCCAGCAGCCAAGATAGGCAGGGTTTCTATGGCTACACCTTC